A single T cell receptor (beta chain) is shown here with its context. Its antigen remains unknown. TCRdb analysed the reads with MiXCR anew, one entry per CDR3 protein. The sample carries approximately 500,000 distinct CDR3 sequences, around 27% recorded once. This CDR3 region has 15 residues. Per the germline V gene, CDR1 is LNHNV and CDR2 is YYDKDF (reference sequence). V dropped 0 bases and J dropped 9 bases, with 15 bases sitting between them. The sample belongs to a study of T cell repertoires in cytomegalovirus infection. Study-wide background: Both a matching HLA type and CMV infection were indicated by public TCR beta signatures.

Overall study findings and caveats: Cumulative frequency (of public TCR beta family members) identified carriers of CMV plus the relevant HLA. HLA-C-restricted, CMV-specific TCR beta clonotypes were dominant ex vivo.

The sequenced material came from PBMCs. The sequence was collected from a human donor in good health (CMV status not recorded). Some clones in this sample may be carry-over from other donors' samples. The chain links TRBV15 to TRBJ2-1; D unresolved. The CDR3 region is CATSRDRGSWSEQFF. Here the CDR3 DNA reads TGTGCCACCAGCAGAGATCGTGGTAGCTGGAGTGAGCAGTTCTTC.